This entry features one T cell receptor beta chain sequence. Its antigen is currently unknown. The entry originates in a study of blood T cells in healthy people across ages. Study overall: About one barcoded beta molecule per two T cells was captured by template switching. General study points: Diversity of TCR beta per million T cells declined in a roughly linear way with age. CMV status of donors was not determined, possibly confounding expanded clonotype changes.

With a J-beta primer mix and a sample-barcoded 5' primer, a second PCR ran about 7 to 11 cycles. Tags on each cDNA molecule came from a template-switch adaptor with 12 random nucleotides. TCRdb re-called the 5' RACE reads with MiXCR, one entry per CDR3 protein. The sample holds around 850,000 distinct CDR3 sequences, roughly 35% seen once. This CDR3 contains 14 residues. V gave up 4 bases and J gave up 2 bases, with 12 bases separating them. The V gene's germline CDR1 is SGHRS and CDR2 YFSETQ. The sample was blood. This chain links TRBV5-1 with TRBJ2-5; D could derive from TRBD1 or TRBD2 (6 bases each). The TCR was taken from a man aged 18-30 years in good health. DNA of the CDR3: TGCGCCAGCAGCCGGAGGGGGATACAAGAGACCCAGTACTTC. This gives the protein CASSRRGIQETQYF.